This T cell receptor (beta chain) stems from a study of blood T cell repertoires in COVID-19. Overall study context: Acute and convalescent COVID-19 specimens originated in the United States, Italy and Spain. T cells, B-cell-depleted T cells, or PBMCs provided the cDNA or gDNA that served as material.

Methods used by the authors: Amplification of reference gene primers was used by the study to estimate nucleated cell counts. Only in-frame clones appear in the TCRdb table, and some are missing; sequencing was by immunoSEQ multiplex PCR. From that table come the V and J calls and clone size; the DNA was used to work out D and trimming. Of under 350,000 clones detected, 65% to 90% appear once; the ten largest clones hold approximately 7.6%. The CDR3 extends over 16 amino acids. J was trimmed by 0 bases and V by 8 bases; bases with no gene match: 5. Germline-derived CDR1 and CDR2 are SEHNR and FQNEAQ (reference sequence).

The source is a human donor in a cohort sampled during active COVID-19. The specimen sequenced was peripheral blood. The chain links TRBV7-9 to TRBJ1-4; 11 positions agree with TRBD1. CDR3 coding DNA: TGTGCCAGCGGACAGGGGGCGCAGACAACTAATGAAAAACTGTTTTTT. This encodes CASGQGAQTTNEKLFF.